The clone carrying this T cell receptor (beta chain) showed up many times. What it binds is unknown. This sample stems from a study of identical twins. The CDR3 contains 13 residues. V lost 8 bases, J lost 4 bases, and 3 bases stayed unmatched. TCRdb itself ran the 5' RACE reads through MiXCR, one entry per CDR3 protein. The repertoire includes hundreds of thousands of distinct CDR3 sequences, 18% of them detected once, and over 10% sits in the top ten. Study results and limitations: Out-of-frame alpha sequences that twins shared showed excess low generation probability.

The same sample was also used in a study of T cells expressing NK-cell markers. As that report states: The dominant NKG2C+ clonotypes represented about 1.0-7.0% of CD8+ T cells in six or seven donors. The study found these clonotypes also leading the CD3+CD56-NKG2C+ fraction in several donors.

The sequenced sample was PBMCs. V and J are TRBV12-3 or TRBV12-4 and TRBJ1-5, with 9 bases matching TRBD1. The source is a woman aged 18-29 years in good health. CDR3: CASRDRVNQPQHF. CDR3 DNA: TGTGCCAGCCGGGACAGGGTTAATCAGCCCCAGCATTTT.